A single sample gave rise to the 8 T cell receptor beta chains below, sequenced in a study of T cell responses to AZD1222 COVID-19 vaccine. The table came from immunoSEQ multiplex PCR; TCRdb's copy has only in-frame clones and leaves some out. Among 110,000 or so clones, about 87% were seen once, and the ten largest hold more than 10%. This sample comprised peripheral blood, obtained on day 0 of AZD1222 vaccination. The receptor set was obtained from an adult in good health.

The CDR3 spells CASSQADTQYF. The CDR3 nucleotides are TGTGCCAGCAGCCAAGCGGATACGCAGTATTTT. V is TRBV7-2 and J is TRBJ2-3, with D uncertain. Per the germline V gene, CDR1 is SGHTA and CDR2 is FQGNSA. Trimming cost V 5 bases and J 6 bases, with 6 bases left between them. This CDR3 spans 11 amino acids.

A few counts support this clone. V usage is TRBV19 and J usage is TRBJ1-1; TRBD1 matches at 7 bases. Germline CDR1 is LNHDA and CDR2 is SQIVND (reference sequence). The CDR3 is 14 residues long. V was pared by 6 bases and J by 0 bases, with 4 bases of the junction left unmatched. The CDR3 DNA follows: TGTGCCAGTAGACAGGGACAGATGAACACTGAAGCTTTCTTT. Amino acids: CASRQGQMNTEAFF.

V is TRBV19 and J is TRBJ2-1, with TRBD2 identical over 10 bases. Germline V CDR1 and CDR2: LNHDA, SQIVND (reference sequence). The CDR3 has 15 residues. The trim removed 6 bases at V and 3 bases at J, leaving 5 bases unmatched. This chain's CDR3 is CASSLAGEFYNEQFF. The CDR3 nucleotides read TGTGCCAGTAGCCTAGCGGGAGAGTTCTACAATGAGCAGTTCTTC.

V is TRBV11-3 and J is TRBJ2-5; the D call may be TRBD1 or TRBD2 (5 bases each). The CDR3 spans 13 residues. Per the germline V gene, CDR1 is SGHNT and CDR2 is YENEEA. Deletions cut 3 bases from V and 4 bases from J, with 9 bases between. The DNA of the CDR3 is TGTGCCAGCAGCTTTCGGGACGGAGAGACCCAGTACTTC. Translated: CASSFRDGETQYF.

This chain links TRBV5-5 with TRBJ2-7, with D uncertain. The CDR3 loop spans 12 amino acids. The V gene lost 2 bases and the J gene lost 6 bases, with 9 bases spanning the gap. Germline V lookup: CDR1 SGHKS, CDR2 YYEKEE (reference sequence). The CDR3 sequence is CASSFNSREQYF. CDR3 DNA: TGTGCCAGCAGCTTCAATTCTCGCGAGCAGTACTTC.

The CDR3 spells CASSQLTANTEAFF. CDR3 DNA: TGCGCCAGCAGCCAATTAACAGCGAACACTGAAGCTTTCTTT. The J gene is TRBJ1-1, the V gene TRBV4-3; no firm D call. CDR1 and CDR2 (germline): LGHNA, YSLEER. CDR3 length: 14 amino acids. V lost 2 bases to trimming and J lost 1 base, with 8 bases between them.

This chain uses TRBV4-1 with TRBJ1-1, with D tentatively TRBD1 (6 bases). This CDR3 is built from 18 residues. Per germline, CDR1 MGHRA and CDR2 YSYEKL. The germline V and J ends were trimmed by 0 bases and 5 bases, with 22 bases remaining between them. DNA for the CDR3: TGCGCCAGCAGCCAAGAGAGGGGCCTCGACAGGACCCTGACTGAAGCTTTCTTT. This gives the protein CASSQERGLDRTLTEAFF.

Comments on this clone: Because the CDR3 is missing its conserved closing phenylalanine or tryptophan, this is likely a read error. The J gene is TRBJ1-2, the V gene TRBV5-1, with D perhaps matching TRBD1 (6 bases). The CDR3 runs to 15 residues. V was clipped by 4 bases and J by 7 bases, with 20 bases between them. CDR1 and CDR2 from the germline V gene are SGHRS and YFSETQ. In DNA form, the CDR3 reads TGCGCCAGCAGCAACGGGACTAGGGGGTCGGGTGGCTACACCCTC. Protein: CASSNGTRGSGGYTL.